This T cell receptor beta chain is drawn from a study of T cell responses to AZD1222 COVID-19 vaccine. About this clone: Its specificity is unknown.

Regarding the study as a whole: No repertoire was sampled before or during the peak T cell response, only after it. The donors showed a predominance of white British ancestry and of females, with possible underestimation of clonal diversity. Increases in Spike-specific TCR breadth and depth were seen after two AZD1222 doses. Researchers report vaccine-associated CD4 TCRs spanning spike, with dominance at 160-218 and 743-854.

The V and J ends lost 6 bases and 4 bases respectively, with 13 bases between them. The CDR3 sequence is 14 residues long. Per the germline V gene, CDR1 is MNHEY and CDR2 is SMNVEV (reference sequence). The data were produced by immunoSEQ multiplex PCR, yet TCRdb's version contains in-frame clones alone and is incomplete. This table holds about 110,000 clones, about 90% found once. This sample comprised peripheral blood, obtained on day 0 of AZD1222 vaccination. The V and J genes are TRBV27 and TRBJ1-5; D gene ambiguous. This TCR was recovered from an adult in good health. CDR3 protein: CASSVLGGNQPQHF. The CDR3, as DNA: TGTGCCAGCAGCGTACTGGGCGGGAATCAGCCCCAGCATTTT.